This paragraph reports one T cell receptor (beta chain). The sample is drawn from a study of beta chain features in type 1 diabetes. Isolated RNA was reverse transcribed in full, so expressed TCRB transcripts were sequenced. It was found that naive, central memory and regulatory T cell samples averaged around 3.8 million reads. Assay: immunoSEQ multiplex PCR; the TCRdb copy retains only in-frame clones and omits some. The table lists thousands of clones, roughly 70% of them singletons. The germline V gene has CDR1 SGHTA and CDR2 FQGNSA. V lost 1 base, J lost 2 bases, and 4 bases stayed unmatched. This CDR3 has 16 amino acids.

The J gene is TRBJ2-3, the V gene TRBV7-2; 9 nucleotides agree with TRBD2. What was sequenced was Tregs from blood. This sequence originates from a man younger than 35 in good health. The CDR3 loop is CASSLVAGAPTDTQYF. The CDR3 DNA reads as TGTGCCAGCAGCTTAGTAGCGGGGGCCCCCACAGATACGCAGTATTTT.